Detailed here is one TCR beta chain. Source study methods: From reference gene primer amplification, estimates of nucleated cell counts were derived. Clones were read by immunoSEQ multiplex PCR, and TCRdb kept only the in-frame ones, dropping some. The DNA was the basis for D and trimming; V, J and clone size are from that table. The sample lists 200,000 to 250,000 clones, 70% to 90% occurring once. The data were taken from a study of blood T cell repertoires in COVID-19. About the research overall: Acute and convalescent COVID-19 samples came from the United States, Italy and Spain. From T cells, B-cell-depleted T cells, or PBMCs came the material, which was cDNA or gDNA.

Enrolment of Seattle patients took place during active infection, and they were followed longitudinally. The CDR3 loop spans 14 amino acids. Germline V gene lookup returns CDR1 SGDLS and CDR2 YYNGEE. Trimming cost V 4 bases and J 5 bases, with 15 bases left between them. The material sequenced was peripheral blood. The sequence was obtained from a woman aged 50 to 60 with COVID-19, enrolled during active disease. The chain links TRBV9 to TRBJ1-1, with D perhaps TRBD1 (5 bases). The CDR3 DNA sequence: TGTGCCAGCAGCCCGGTTGTCCAGGGAACTGAAGCTTTCTTT. Encoded protein: CASSPVVQGTEAFF. Variable domain in full (rest from reference TRBV9 and TRBJ1-1): DSGVTQTPKHLITATGQRVTLRCSPRSGDLSVYWYQQSLDQGLQFLIQYYNGEERAKGNILERFSAQQFPDLHSELNLSSLELGDSALYFCASSPVVQGTEAFFGQGTRLTVV.